This T cell receptor beta chain comes out of a study of vaccination effects on CD4 cells after COVID-19 (dated by TCRdb to about 2022). Background for the entire study: Two doses of either the BNT162b2 or the mRNA-1273 mRNA SARS-CoV-2 vaccine were administered to participants. SARS-CoV-2 spike-specific CD4+ TCR repertoires from before and after mRNA vaccination were compared in COVID-19 convalescent patients and in infection-naive vaccine recipients. Altogether, over 9 COVID-19 convalescent patients and 4 SARS-CoV-2-naive healthy vaccine recipients made up the full study. Cultures from other donors in the study were sequenced using the Oncomine TCR Beta short-read assay on an Illumina iSeq 100.

Measured from the cysteine to the phenylalanine, the CDR3 is 14 residues long. CDR3 DNA is the only sequence kept; it has 42 bases, read in frame from the first base. CDR1 KGHDR and CDR2 SFDVKD were looked up in the germline V gene. Trimming costs V 4 bases and J 10 bases, and their ends lie 16 bases apart. As for this clone: Its binding antigen is unknown. Per-base qualities were not stored, and no clone one base away is much larger.

Here is what the overall study found, with its caveats: Among healthy vaccine recipients, nearly all vaccine-induced clones were SARS-CoV-2 mono-reactive, and only 1 of 255 was cross-reactive with common cold coronaviruses. Both infection-induced and vaccine-induced clones contracted markedly at late post-vaccination timepoints, which is consistent with waning T cell responses. The study was limited by a small number of convalescent patients, and early post-infection timepoints were lacking.

Library method: the immunoSEQ multiplex PCR assay. DNA from the CD4+ T cells that had been cultured and isolated underwent TCR beta CDR3 sequencing. Processing in the source paper ran as follows. The analysis removed non-productive TCR sequences, trimmed reads to the CDR3 region, and retained only CDR3s that were 7 or more amino acids long. Antigen-specific clonotypes were identified with the MANAFEST web app by comparing expansion in peptide wells against reference cultures. Positive clones required FDR<0.05 expansion versus reference and all other wells, odds ratio above 5, and frequency above 0.1% in two replicate wells. A clonotype was called cross-reactive if it was significantly expanded both in SARS-CoV-2 spike wells and in at least one common cold coronavirus spike condition. Levenshtein distance calculated with the stringdist R package was used to assess CDR3 similarity, and unrooted trees were constructed with ape in R 3.6.1. TCRdb took this table from immuneACCESS and kept in-frame rearrangements with V and J called. Such tables lack part of the clones; where checked against another copy, unresolved V genes explain under half of the gap, and the rest is unexplained. The DNA gave D and trimming, while V, J and clone size come from that table. The table for this sample lists about 41,000 clones; under 85% of them were counted only once. The biggest ten clones account for 2.9% of the sample.

The ViraFEST assay stimulated PBMC with viral peptide pools and then used TCR sequencing to identify antigen-specific CD4+ T cell clonotypes by expansion. After less than 13 days of culture, CD4+ T cells were isolated with the EasySep CD4+ T cell isolation kit. Healthy vaccine recipients had no prior SARS-CoV-2 infection, confirmed by negative nucleocapsid antibodies before and after vaccination. Some 2 million PBMC per well were cultured with about 10 ug/ml peptides in IMDM containing around 4.6% human AB serum, approximately 10 IU/ml IL-2 and gentamicin. On days 3 and 7, half of the culture medium was replaced with fresh IL-2-containing medium. Unless noted otherwise, every peptide stimulation condition was grown in triplicate wells. Using Ficoll-Paque Plus gradient centrifugation, PBMC were separated from whole blood and then either used fresh or cryopreserved at -140C. The overlapping peptide pools covered the spike proteins of SARS-CoV-2 as well as those of the common cold coronaviruses HCoV-NL63, HCoV-OC43 and HCoV-229E. Genomic DNA was extracted from cultured CD4+ T cells with the QIAamp micro DNA kit.

Recombination linked TRBV24-1 to TRBJ2-1; the D segment could be TRBD2, given 6 matching bases. The material was CD4+ T cells from PBMCs cultured with HCoV-NL63 spike peptides, obtained before COVID-19 vaccination. What this sample's cell subset or site label stands for: HCoV-NL63 spike overlapping peptide pool stimulation. The receptor's source is a human donor who received a COVID-19 vaccine. The CDR3 is CATSDSSTSSEQFF. The DNA reads TGTGCCACCAGTGACTCCTCGACTAGTAGCGAGCAGTTCTTC.